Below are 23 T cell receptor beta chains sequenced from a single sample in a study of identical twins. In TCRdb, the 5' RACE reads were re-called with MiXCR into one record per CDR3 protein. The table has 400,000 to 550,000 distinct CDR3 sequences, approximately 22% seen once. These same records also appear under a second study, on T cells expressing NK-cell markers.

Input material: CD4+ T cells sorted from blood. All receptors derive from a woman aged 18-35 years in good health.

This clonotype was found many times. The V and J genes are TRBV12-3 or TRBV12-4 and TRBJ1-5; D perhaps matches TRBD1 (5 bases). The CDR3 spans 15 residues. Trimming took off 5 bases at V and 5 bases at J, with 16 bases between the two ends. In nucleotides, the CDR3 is TGTGCCAGCAGTACTATAGGGGTTTTGGATCAGCCCCAGCATTTT. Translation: CASSTIGVLDQPQHF.

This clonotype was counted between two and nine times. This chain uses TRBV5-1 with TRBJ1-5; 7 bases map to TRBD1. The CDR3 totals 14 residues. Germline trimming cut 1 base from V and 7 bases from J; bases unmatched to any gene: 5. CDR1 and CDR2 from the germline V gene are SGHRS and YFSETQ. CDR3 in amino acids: CASSLRGGGQPQHF. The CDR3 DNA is TGCGCCAGCAGCTTGAGAGGGGGCGGACAGCCCCAGCATTTT. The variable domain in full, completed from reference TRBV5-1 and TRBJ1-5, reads KAGVTQTPRYLIKTRGQQVTLSCSPISGHRSVSWYQQTPGQGLQFLFEYFSETQRNKGNFPGRFSGRQFSNSRSEMNVSTLELGDSALYLCASSLRGGGQPQHFGDGTRLSIL.

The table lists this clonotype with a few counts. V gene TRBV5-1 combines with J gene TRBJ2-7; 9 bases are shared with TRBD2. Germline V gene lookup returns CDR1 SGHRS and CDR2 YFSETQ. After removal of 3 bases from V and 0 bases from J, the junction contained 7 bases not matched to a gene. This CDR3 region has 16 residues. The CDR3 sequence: CASSSAGGSFSYEQYF. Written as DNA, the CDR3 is TGCGCCAGCAGCTCAGCGGGAGGCTCCTTCTCCTACGAGCAGTACTTC.

CDR3 in DNA: TGTGCCAGCAACCTACACCAGTTAGTCGACACAATTAACTATGGCTACACCTTC. Its protein product is CASNLHQLVDTINYGYTF. The gene calls are TRBV7-8 and TRBJ1-2; D gene ambiguous. Germline loops: CDR1 SGHVS, CDR2 FQNEAQ. This CDR3 spans 18 amino acids. Trimming pared 7 bases from V and 1 base from J, leaving 25 bases between. Using reference TRBV7-8 and TRBJ1-2 for the parts outside the CDR3, the full variable domain is GAGVSQSPRYKVAKRGQDVALRCDPISGHVSLFWYQQALGQGPEFLTYFQNEAQLDKSGLPSDRFFAERPEGSVSTLKIQRTQQEDSAVYLCASNLHQLVDTINYGYTFGSGTRLTVV.

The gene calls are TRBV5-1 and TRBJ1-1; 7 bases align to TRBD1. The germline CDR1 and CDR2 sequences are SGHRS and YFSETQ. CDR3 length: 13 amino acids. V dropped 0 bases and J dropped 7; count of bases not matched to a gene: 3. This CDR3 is CASSLGQGLEAFF. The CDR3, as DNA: TGCGCCAGCAGCTTGGGACAGGGTCTTGAAGCTTTCTTT.

Here the CDR3 DNA reads TGTGCCAGCAGCGTAGGGGCTAGCGGGGGGCAGAATGAGCAGTTCTTC. Translating gives CASSVGASGGQNEQFF. The chain links TRBV9 to TRBJ2-1; 11 positions match TRBD2. V shed 0 bases, J shed 7 bases, and the junction held 6 bases outside the gene matches. Germline loops: CDR1 SGDLS, CDR2 YYNGEE. This CDR3 has 16 residues.

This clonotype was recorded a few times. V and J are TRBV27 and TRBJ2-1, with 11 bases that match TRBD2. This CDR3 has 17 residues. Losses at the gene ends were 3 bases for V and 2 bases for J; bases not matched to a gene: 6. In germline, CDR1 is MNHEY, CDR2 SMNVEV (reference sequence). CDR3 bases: TGTGCCAGCAGTTTGCGCGGGACTAGCGGACCCTACAATGAGCAGTTCTTC. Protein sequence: CASSLRGTSGPYNEQFF.

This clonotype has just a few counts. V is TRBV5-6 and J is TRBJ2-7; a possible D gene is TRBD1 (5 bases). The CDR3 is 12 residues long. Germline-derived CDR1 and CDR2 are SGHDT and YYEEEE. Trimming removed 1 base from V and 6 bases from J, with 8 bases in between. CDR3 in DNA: TGTGCCAGCAGCTTGCGACAGCGCGAGCAGTACTTC. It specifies CASSLRQREQYF.

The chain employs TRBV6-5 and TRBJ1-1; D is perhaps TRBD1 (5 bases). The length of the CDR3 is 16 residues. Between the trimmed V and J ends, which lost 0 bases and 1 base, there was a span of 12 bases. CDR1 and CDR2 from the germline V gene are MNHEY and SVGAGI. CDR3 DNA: TGTGCCAGCAGTTACTCGTACGGGGGAGGGAACACTGAAGCTTTCTTT. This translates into CASSYSYGGGNTEAFF.

This CDR3 reads CASSLDGGARDGYTF. CDR3 nucleotide sequence: TGTGCCAGCAGCTTAGATGGGGGCGCGAGGGATGGCTACACCTTC. The rearrangement joins TRBV7-2 to TRBJ1-2; tentative D call: TRBD1 (6 bases). Trimming left V 1 base short and J 6 bases short, with 15 bases between. The CDR3 has 15 amino acids. Germline-derived CDR1 and CDR2 are SGHTA and FQGNSA.

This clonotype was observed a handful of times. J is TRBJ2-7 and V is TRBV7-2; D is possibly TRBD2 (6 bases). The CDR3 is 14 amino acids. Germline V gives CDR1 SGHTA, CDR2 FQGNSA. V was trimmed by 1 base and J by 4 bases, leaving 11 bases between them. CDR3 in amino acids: CASSLEAGWYEQYF. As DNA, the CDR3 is TGTGCCAGCAGCTTAGAGGCGGGATGGTACGAGCAGTACTTC.

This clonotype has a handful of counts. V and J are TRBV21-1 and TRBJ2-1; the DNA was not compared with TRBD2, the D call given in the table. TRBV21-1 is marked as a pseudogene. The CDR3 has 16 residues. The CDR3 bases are TGTGCCAGCAGCAAGGCTAGCGGGAGGCTTAGCAATGAGCAGTTCTTC. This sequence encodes CASSKASGRLSNEQFF.

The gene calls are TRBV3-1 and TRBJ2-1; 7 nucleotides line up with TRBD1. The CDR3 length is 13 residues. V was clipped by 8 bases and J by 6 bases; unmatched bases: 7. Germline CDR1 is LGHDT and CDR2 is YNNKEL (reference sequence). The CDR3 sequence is CASGRQGPNEQFF. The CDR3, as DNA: TGTGCCAGCGGAAGACAGGGTCCCAATGAGCAGTTCTTC.

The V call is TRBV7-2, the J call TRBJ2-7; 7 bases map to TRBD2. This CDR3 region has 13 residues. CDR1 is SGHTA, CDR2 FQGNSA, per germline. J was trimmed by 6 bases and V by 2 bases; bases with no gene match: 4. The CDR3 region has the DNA TGTGCCAGCAGCTTATGGCGGGAGACCGAGCAGTACTTC. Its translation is CASSLWRETEQYF.

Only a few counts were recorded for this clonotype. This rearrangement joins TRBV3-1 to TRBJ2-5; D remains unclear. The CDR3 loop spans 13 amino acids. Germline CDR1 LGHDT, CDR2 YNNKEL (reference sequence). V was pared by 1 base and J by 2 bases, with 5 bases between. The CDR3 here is CASSQVLQETQYF. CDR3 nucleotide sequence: TGTGCCAGCAGCCAAGTGTTACAAGAGACCCAGTACTTC.

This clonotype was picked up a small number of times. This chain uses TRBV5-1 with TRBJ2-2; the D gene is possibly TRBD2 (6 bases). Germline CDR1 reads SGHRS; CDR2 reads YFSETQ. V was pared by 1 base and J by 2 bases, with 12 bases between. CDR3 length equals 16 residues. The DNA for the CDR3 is TGCGCCAGCAGCTTGTCAGCCGCGGGAAACACCGGGGAGCTGTTTTTT. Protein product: CASSLSAAGNTGELFF.

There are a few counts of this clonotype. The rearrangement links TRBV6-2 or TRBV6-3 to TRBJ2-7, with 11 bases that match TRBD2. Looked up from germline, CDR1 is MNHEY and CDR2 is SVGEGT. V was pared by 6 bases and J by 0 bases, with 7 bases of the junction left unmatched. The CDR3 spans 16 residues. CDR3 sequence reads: CASRRITSGSSYEQYF. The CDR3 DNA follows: TGTGCCAGCAGGCGAATTACTAGCGGGAGCTCCTACGAGCAGTACTTC.

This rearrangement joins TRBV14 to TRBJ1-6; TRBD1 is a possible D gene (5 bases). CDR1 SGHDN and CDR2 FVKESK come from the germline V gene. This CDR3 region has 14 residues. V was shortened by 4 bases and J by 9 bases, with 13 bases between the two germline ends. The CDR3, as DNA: TGTGCCAGCAGCCCTTGGGGACTCTCTTCACCCCTCCACTTT. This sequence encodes CASSPWGLSSPLHF. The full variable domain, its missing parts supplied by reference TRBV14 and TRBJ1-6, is EAGVTQFPSHSVIEKGQTVTLRCDPISGHDNLYWYRRVMGKEIKFLLHFVKESKQDESGMPNNRFLAERTGGTYSTLKVQPAELEDSGVYFCASSPWGLSSPLHFGNGTRLTVT.

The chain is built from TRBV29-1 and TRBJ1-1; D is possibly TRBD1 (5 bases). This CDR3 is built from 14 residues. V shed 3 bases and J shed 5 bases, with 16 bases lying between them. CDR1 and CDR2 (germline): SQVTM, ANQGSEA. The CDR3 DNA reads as TGCAGCGTTGAGTCAGGGCCATTCGGGACTGAAGCTTTCTTT. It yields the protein CSVESGPFGTEAFF. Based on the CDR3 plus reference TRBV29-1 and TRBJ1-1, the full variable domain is SAVISQKPSRDICQRGTSLTIQCQVDSQVTMMFWYRQQPGQSLTLIATANQGSEATYESGFVIDKFPISRPNLTFSTLTVSNMSPEDSSIYLCSVESGPFGTEAFFGQGTRLTVV.

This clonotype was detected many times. The CDR3 sequence is CASRDGTSGNTIYF. The CDR3, as DNA: TGTGCCAGCAGGGACGGTACCTCTGGAAACACCATATATTTT. The J gene is TRBJ1-3, the V gene TRBV2; D gene uncertain. Germline CDR1 SNHLY, CDR2 FYNNEI. The CDR3 contains 14 residues. V dropped 6 bases and J dropped 0 bases, with 9 bases sitting between them.

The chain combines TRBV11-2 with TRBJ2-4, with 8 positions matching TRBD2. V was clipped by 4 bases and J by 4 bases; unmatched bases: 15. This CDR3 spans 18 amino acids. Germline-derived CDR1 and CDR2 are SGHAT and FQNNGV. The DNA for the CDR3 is TGTGCCAGCAGCTGGCTAACTGGGACTAGGGTTCGTAAAAACATTCAGTACTTC. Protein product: CASSWLTGTRVRKNIQYF.

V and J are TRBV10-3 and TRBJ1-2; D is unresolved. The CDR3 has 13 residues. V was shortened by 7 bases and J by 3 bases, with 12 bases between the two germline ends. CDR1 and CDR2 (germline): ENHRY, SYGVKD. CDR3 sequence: CAITTSGDYGYTF. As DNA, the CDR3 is TGTGCCATCACCACCTCTGGTGACTATGGCTACACCTTC.

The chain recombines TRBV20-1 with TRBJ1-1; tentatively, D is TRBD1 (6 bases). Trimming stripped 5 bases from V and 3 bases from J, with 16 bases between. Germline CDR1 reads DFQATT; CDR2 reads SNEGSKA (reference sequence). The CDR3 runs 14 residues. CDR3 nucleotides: TGCAGTGCTCTTGAGGGGGGCAGGGACACTGAAGCTTTCTTT. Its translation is CSALEGGRDTEAFF.